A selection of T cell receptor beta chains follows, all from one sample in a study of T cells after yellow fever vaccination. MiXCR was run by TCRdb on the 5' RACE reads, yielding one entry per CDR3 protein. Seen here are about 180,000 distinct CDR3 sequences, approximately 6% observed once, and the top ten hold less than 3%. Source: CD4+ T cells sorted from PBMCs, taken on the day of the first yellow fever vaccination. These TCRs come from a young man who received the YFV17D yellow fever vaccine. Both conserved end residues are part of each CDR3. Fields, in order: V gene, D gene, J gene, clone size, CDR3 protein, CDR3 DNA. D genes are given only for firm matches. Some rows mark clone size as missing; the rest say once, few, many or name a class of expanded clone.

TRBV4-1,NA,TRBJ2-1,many,CASSQDPTYNEQFF,TGCGCCAGCAGCCAAGACCCAACTTACAATGAGCAGTTCTTC
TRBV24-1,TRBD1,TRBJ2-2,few,CATRAPEGQGGAGELFF,TGTGCCACCAGGGCACCAGAGGGACAGGGCGGTGCCGGGGAGCTGTTTTTT
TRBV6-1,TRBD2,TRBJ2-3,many,CASSRSGASTDTQYF,TGTGCCAGCAGCCGTAGCGGGGCTAGCACAGATACGCAGTATTTT
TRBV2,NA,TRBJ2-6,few,CASRPGLSGAGANVLTF,TGTGCCAGCAGGCCCGGGCTATCGGGTGCTGGGGCCAACGTCCTGACTTTC
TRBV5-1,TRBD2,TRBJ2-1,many,CACHSGTIDEQFF,TGCGCCTGCCACTCCGGGACTATCGATGAGCAGTTCTTC
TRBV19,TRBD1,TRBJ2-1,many,CASSIRTGSYNEQFF,TGTGCCAGTAGTATTCGGACAGGCTCCTACAATGAGCAGTTCTTC
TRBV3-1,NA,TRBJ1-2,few,CASSQGLFRDGYGYTF,TGTGCCAGCAGCCAAGGGCTGTTCAGGGATGGCTATGGCTACACCTTC
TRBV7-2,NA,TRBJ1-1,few,CASSFGAEAFF,TGTGCCAGCAGCTTTGGGGCCGAAGCTTTCTTT
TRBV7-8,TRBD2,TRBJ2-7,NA,CASSLKIAGSYEQYF,TGTGCCAGCAGCTTAAAAATAGCGGGTTCCTACGAGCAGTACTTC
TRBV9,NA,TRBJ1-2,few,CASSGGWAYGYTF,TGTGCCAGCTCGGGGGGTTGGGCCTATGGCTACACCTTC
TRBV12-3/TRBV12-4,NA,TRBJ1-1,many,CASSLRAEEAFF,TGTGCCAGCAGTTTACGAGCAGAAGAAGCTTTCTTT
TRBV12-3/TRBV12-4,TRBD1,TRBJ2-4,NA,CASRLGQGSNIQYF,TGTGCCAGCAGATTGGGACAGGGGTCAAACATTCAGTACTTC
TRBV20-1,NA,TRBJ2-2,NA,CSARGKITGELFF,TGCAGTGCTAGGGGAAAAATCACCGGGGAGCTGTTTTTT
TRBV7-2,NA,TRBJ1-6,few,CASSPRRRAYNSPLHF,TGTGCCAGCAGCCCCCGACGGAGGGCCTATAATTCACCCCTCCACTTT
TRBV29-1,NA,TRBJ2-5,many,CSVRPGVGQETQYF,TGCAGCGTACGTCCGGGGGTCGGGCAAGAGACCCAGTACTTC
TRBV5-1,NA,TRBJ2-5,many,CASSLGRGDVETQYF,TGCGCCAGCAGCTTGGGTAGGGGGGACGTAGAGACCCAGTACTTC
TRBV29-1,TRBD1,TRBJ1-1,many,CSVVGQGRTEAFF,TGCAGCGTTGTGGGACAGGGAAGGACTGAAGCTTTCTTT
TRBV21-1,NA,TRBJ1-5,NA,CASSKAQGHQPQHF,TGTGCCAGCAGCAAAGCTCAGGGACATCAGCCCCAGCATTTT
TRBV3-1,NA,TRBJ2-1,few,CASSHGRGYKGNEQFF,TGTGCCAGCAGCCATGGCCGAGGGTATAAGGGCAATGAGCAGTTCTTC
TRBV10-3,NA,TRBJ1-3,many,CAINPSGRSGNTIYF,TGTGCCATCAATCCAAGCGGTCGCTCTGGAAACACCATATATTTT
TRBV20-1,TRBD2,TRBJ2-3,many,CSARDSGAGTPDTQYF,TGCAGTGCTAGAGACTCCGGAGCGGGGACGCCAGATACGCAGTATTTT
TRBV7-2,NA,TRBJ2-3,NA,CASSSTRSTDTQYF,TGTGCCAGCAGCTCGACGCGGAGCACAGATACGCAGTATTTT
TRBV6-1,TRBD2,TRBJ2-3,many,CASSVAGRATDTQYF,TGTGCCAGCAGTGTAGCGGGTCGGGCCACAGATACGCAGTATTTT
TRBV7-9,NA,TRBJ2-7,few,CASSPGGPGYEQYF,TGTGCCAGCAGCCCCGGCGGGCCAGGGTACGAGCAGTACTTC
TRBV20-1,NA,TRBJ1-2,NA,CSAGSWRGLDGYTF,TGCAGTGCTGGATCCTGGAGGGGGTTGGATGGCTACACCTTC
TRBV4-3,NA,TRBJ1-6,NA,CASSQDQGRVLSPLHF,TGCGCCAGCAGCCAAGATCAGGGCAGGGTTTTATCACCCCTCCACTTT
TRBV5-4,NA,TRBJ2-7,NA,CASSLAEAGNYEQYF,TGTGCCAGCAGCTTAGCGGAGGCGGGCAACTACGAGCAGTACTTC
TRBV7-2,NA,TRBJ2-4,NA,CASSLVGMVSDGQRF,TGTGCCAGCAGCTTAGTAGGGATGGTTAGCGATGGGCAGAGGTTC
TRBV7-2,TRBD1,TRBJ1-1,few,CASSASGGRTEAFF,TGTGCCAGCAGCGCGTCAGGGGGCCGGACTGAAGCTTTCTTT
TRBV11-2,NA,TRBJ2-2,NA,CASSAGVTGELFF,TGTGCCAGCAGCGCAGGGGTTACCGGGGAGCTGTTTTTT